A single sample gave rise to the 31 T cell receptor beta chains below, sequenced in a study of T cells in localized non-small cell lung cancer. Some clones are missing from TCRdb's copy, which holds only in-frame ones; the method was immunoSEQ multiplex PCR. The table lists 2,000 to 2,500 clones, approximately 35% of them singletons, with roughly 7.1% in the top ten. The sequenced sample was lung tumor tissue, obtained before any cancer treatment. The receptors here all came from a man between 40 and 70 years old with stage I lung adenocarcinoma.

This clone was observed a single time. The genes are TRBV14 and TRBJ2-5; 7 bases are a match to TRBD1. V lost 3 bases to trimming and J lost 2 bases; unmatched junction nucleotides: 9. This CDR3 comprises 16 residues. In germline, CDR1 is SGHDN, CDR2 FVKESK. The chain's CDR3 is CASSQYRDRIQETQYF. CDR3 nucleotides: TGTGCCAGCAGCCAGTACCGGGACAGAATACAAGAGACCCAGTACTTC.

This clone showed up just once. The gene calls are TRBV18 and TRBJ1-2, with D uncertain. CDR1 and CDR2 from the germline V gene are KGHSH and LQKENI. V was shortened by 6 bases and J by 7 bases, with 21 bases between the two germline ends. This CDR3 has 15 amino acids. The CDR3 DNA follows: TGTGCCAGCTCGCTTCCGGGCCTACCGAAGAGTGGCTACACCTTC. Its protein is CASSLPGLPKSGYTF.

This sequence joins TRBV11-3 and TRBJ2-2, with TRBD1 as a possible D gene (7 bases). Germline lookup yields CDR1 SGHNT and CDR2 YENEEA. Trimming took off 3 bases at V and 9 bases at J, with 14 bases between the two ends. The CDR3 totals 14 residues. CDR3 amino acids: CASSFGRGARELFF. CDR3 sequence (DNA): TGTGCCAGCAGCTTCGGCAGGGGGGCCAGGGAGCTGTTTTTT.

The chain joins TRBV19 to TRBJ2-3; 8 bases are a match to TRBD2. Germline CDR1 is LNHDA and CDR2 is SQIVND (reference sequence). CDR3 length equals 15 residues. The ends lost 4 bases at V and 0 bases at J; junction bases unmatched: 3. CDR3 protein: CASSNGGASTDTQYF. The DNA of the CDR3 is TGTGCCAGTAGTAACGGGGGGGCCAGCACAGATACGCAGTATTTT.

The CDR3 DNA follows: TGTGCCAGCTCACCACTGCCCCAGGGGGCACTCGCAGATACGCAGTATTTT. As protein: CASSPLPQGALADTQYF. The rearrangement links TRBV18 to TRBJ2-3; 8 nucleotides match TRBD1. Germline loops: CDR1 KGHSH, CDR2 LQKENI. This CDR3 region has 17 residues. Trimming at V came to 1 base and at J to 4 bases, leaving 10 bases not matched to a gene.

CDR3 nucleotides: TGTGCCAGCAGTTACGAGGAATCTGGGGCCAACGTCCTGACTTTC. It translates to CASSYEESGANVLTF. This chain connects TRBV6-8 to TRBJ2-6; unclear D gene. Germline-derived CDR1 and CDR2 are MNHGY and SAAAGT. The CDR3 covers 15 residues. The V end was cut by 2 bases, the J end by 1 base, with 6 bases between.

The rearrangement links TRBV4-1 to TRBJ1-5; D gene uncertain. V was pared by 0 bases and J by 0 bases, with 6 bases between. This CDR3 spans 15 amino acids. The germline CDR1 and CDR2 sequences are MGHRA and YSYEKL. DNA of the CDR3: TGCGCCAGCAGCCAAGAAGGCTCTAGCAATCAGCCCCAGCATTTT. This encodes CASSQEGSSNQPQHF.

This clone is deemed medium-sized. The chain has TRBV11-3 and TRBJ2-3; D tentatively reads TRBD1 or TRBD2 (5 bases each). The CDR3 length is 16 residues. Germline lookup yields CDR1 SGHNT and CDR2 YENEEA. Between the trimmed V and J ends, which lost 2 bases and 3 bases, there was a span of 15 bases. CDR3 sequence reads: CASSLMGLGGTDTQYF. CDR3 DNA sequence: TGTGCCAGCAGCTTAATGGGTCTTGGGGGTACAGATACGCAGTATTTT. Looking up the rest from reference TRBV11-3 and TRBJ2-3 gives the full variable domain: EAGVVQSPRYKIIEKKQPVAFWCNPISGHNTLYWYLQNLGQGPELLIRYENEEAVDDSQLPKDRFSAERLKGVDSTLKIQPAELGDSAVYLCASSLMGLGGTDTQYFGPGTRLTVL.

The V and J genes are TRBV30 and TRBJ1-5; the D gene is possibly TRBD1 (5 bases). Germline-derived CDR1 and CDR2 are GTSNPN and SVGIG (reference sequence). V lost 3 bases to trimming and J lost 0 bases, with 12 bases between them. This CDR3 has 15 amino acids. CDR3 in amino acids: CAWSPGSYSNQPQHF. CDR3 DNA sequence: TGTGCCTGGAGCCCAGGGTCGTATAGCAATCAGCCCCAGCATTTT.

This clone was observed a few times. The gene calls are TRBV29-1 and TRBJ2-1; no clear D. V lost 7 bases and J 4 bases, leaving 14 bases between the germline ends. Germline V gene lookup returns CDR1 SQVTM and CDR2 ANQGSEA. CDR3 length equals 13 residues. The CDR3 nucleotides read TGCAGCGCAAAAGGGAACACTTACAATGAGCAGTTCTTC. This translates into CSAKGNTYNEQFF.

This clone was observed a few times. The V call is TRBV11-3, the J call TRBJ2-7; 9 nucleotides agree with TRBD1. This CDR3 has 15 residues. J was trimmed by 3 bases and V by 6 bases; bases with no gene match: 9. Germline assignment: CDR1 SGHNT and CDR2 YENEEA. The CDR3 loop is CASSPDRTGVYEQYF. CDR3 bases: TGTGCCAGCAGTCCAGATCGGACAGGGGTCTACGAGCAGTACTTC.

J is TRBJ1-2 and V is TRBV28; D is perhaps TRBD1 (6 bases). V was pared by 5 bases and J by 1 base, with 20 bases between. CDR3 size: 17 residues. CDR1 and CDR2 (germline): MDHEN, SYDVKM. CDR3 bases: TGTGCCAGCAGTCCGGACAGCCACCGCGTTTATAACTATGGCTACACCTTC. Translating it yields CASSPDSHRVYNYGYTF.

This clone was found a few times. This chain joins TRBV2 and TRBJ2-1; 12 bases agree with TRBD2. J was trimmed by 7 bases and V by 6 bases; bases with no gene match: 19. The CDR3 has 19 residues. Germline V gene sequence: CDR1 SNHLY, CDR2 FYNNEI. As DNA, the CDR3 is TGTGCCAGCAGCCCGGGCGCCGGGGCTAGCGGGAGGGCAAGAAATGAGCAGTTCTTC. Translating it yields CASSPGAGASGRARNEQFF. Combining the CDR3 with reference TRBV2 and TRBJ2-1 gives the whole variable domain EPEVTQTPSHQVTQMGQEVILRCVPISNHLYFYWYRQILGQKVEFLVSFYNNEISEKSEIFDDQFSVERPDGSNFTLKIRSTKLEDSAMYFCASSPGAGASGRARNEQFFGPGTRLTVL.

There are a few counts of this clone. This chain joins TRBV6-8 and TRBJ1-6, with a tentative D call TRBD1 (5 bases). This CDR3 region has 13 residues. Trimming left V 6 bases short and J 7 bases short, with 10 bases between. Per the germline V gene, CDR1 is MNHGY and CDR2 is SAAAGT. The CDR3 DNA reads TGTGCCAGCAGCGGGACTCCCAATTCACCCCTCCACTTT. Translation gives CASSGTPNSPLHF.

The chain links TRBV30 to TRBJ1-4; D remains ambiguous. Trimming removed 4 bases at V and 6 bases at J, with 12 bases between. From germline, CDR1 is GTSNPN and CDR2 SVGIG (reference sequence). The CDR3 covers 13 residues. DNA for the CDR3: TGTGCCTGGACTCCCAACAAGTATGAAAAACTGTTTTTT. Its translation: CAWTPNKYEKLFF.

The gene calls are TRBV18 and TRBJ1-1, with a weak D call TRBD1 (5 bases). The CDR3 covers 14 residues. V dropped 2 bases and J dropped 7 bases, with 14 bases sitting between them. Germline V gene data show CDR1 as KGHSH and CDR2 as LQKENI. The CDR3, as DNA: TGTGCCAGCTCACCAGAGGCAGGGAATTTTGAAGCTTTCTTT. Amino acids: CASSPEAGNFEAFF.

This clone was seen only a few times. J is TRBJ1-1 and V is TRBV6-8, with D tentatively TRBD1 (6 bases). V was pared by 6 bases and J by 6 bases, with 17 bases between. The CDR3 has 14 amino acids. Per germline, CDR1 MNHGY and CDR2 SAAAGT. This CDR3 is CASRRTGGASEAFF. The DNA of the CDR3 is TGTGCCAGCAGGAGGACGGGGGGCGCTTCTGAAGCTTTCTTT.

This clone has just a few counts. The rearrangement joins TRBV6-8 to TRBJ2-1; D gene ambiguous. Deletions cut 0 bases from V and 0 bases from J, with 21 bases between. The CDR3 is 20 residues long. Germline CDR1 and CDR2: MNHGY and SAAAGT. CDR3 nucleotides: TGTGCCAGCAGTTACTCGAATCTGTGGACGGCCACGAGCTCCTACAATGAGCAGTTCTTC. Amino acid sequence: CASSYSNLWTATSSYNEQFF.

This chain uses TRBV6-8 with TRBJ1-2, with TRBD1 as a possible D gene (6 bases). CDR1 is MNHGY and CDR2 is SAAAGT in the germline V gene. This CDR3 is 14 amino acids long. V lost 7 bases and J lost 0, with 12 bases in between. CDR3 bases: TGTGCCAGCACCAGGACAGCTGCTAACTATGGCTACACCTTC. Its protein product is CASTRTAANYGYTF.

This clone was counted only a few times. The CDR3 loop reads CASSYWGPGPFDEQFF. In DNA form, the CDR3 reads TGTGCCAGCAGTTACTGGGGACCAGGTCCGTTCGATGAGCAGTTCTTC. This sequence joins TRBV6-8 and TRBJ2-1, with D perhaps TRBD1 or TRBD2 (5 bases each). The CDR3 is 16 residues long. Trimming left V 1 base short and J 8 bases short, with 18 bases between. Germline loops: CDR1 MNHGY, CDR2 SAAAGT.

This clone was detected only a few times. V usage is TRBV11-3 and J usage is TRBJ2-1; no clear D gene. CDR1 and CDR2 from the germline V gene are SGHNT and YENEEA. Trimming pared 5 bases from V and 1 base from J, leaving 12 bases between. This CDR3 spans 15 amino acids. Here the CDR3 reads CASSLSWFSYNEQFF. Here the CDR3 DNA reads TGTGCCAGCAGCCTCTCATGGTTTTCCTACAATGAGCAGTTCTTC. Full variable domain (remainder filled in from reference TRBV11-3 and TRBJ2-1): EAGVVQSPRYKIIEKKQPVAFWCNPISGHNTLYWYLQNLGQGPELLIRYENEEAVDDSQLPKDRFSAERLKGVDSTLKIQPAELGDSAVYLCASSLSWFSYNEQFFGPGTRLTVL.

The rearrangement links TRBV19 to TRBJ1-1; D perhaps matches TRBD1 (5 bases). Germline V CDR1 and CDR2: LNHDA, SQIVND (reference sequence). CDR3 length: 15 residues. Between the trimmed V and J ends, which lost 5 bases and 1 base, there was a span of 14 bases. CDR3 nucleotide sequence: TGTGCCAGTAGTGTGGCCAGGGTAGAGAACACTGAAGCTTTCTTT. The encoded protein is CASSVARVENTEAFF. Full variable domain (rest looked up from reference TRBV19 and TRBJ1-1): DGGITQSPKYLFRKEGQNVTLSCEQNLNHDAMYWYRQDPGQGLRLIYYSQIVNDFQKGDIAEGYSVSREKKESFPLTVTSAQKNPTAFYLCASSVARVENTEAFFGQGTRLTVV.

This clone was detected only once. The chain has TRBV29-1 and TRBJ2-1, with D tentatively TRBD1 or TRBD2 (6 bases each). V dropped 8 bases and J dropped 2 bases, with 19 bases sitting between them. The CDR3 contains 15 residues. The germline V gene has CDR1 SQVTM and CDR2 ANQGSEA. CDR3 DNA: TGCAGCACAGCACCCGGGGGCACTACCTACAATGAGCAGTTCTTC. It yields the protein CSTAPGGTTYNEQFF.

The gene calls are TRBV11-3 and TRBJ2-2; no definite D call. Germline loops: CDR1 SGHNT, CDR2 YENEEA. V was clipped by 1 base and J by 7 bases, with 13 bases between them. The CDR3 length is 15 residues. The CDR3 spells CASSLVGRQNGELFF. The CDR3 nucleotides read TGTGCCAGCAGCTTAGTTGGCAGACAAAACGGGGAGCTGTTTTTT.

This clone showed up just a few times. The V and J genes are TRBV18 and TRBJ1-1; TRBD1 matches 7 bases. CDR3 length: 14 residues. Germline-derived CDR1 and CDR2 are KGHSH and LQKENI. V dropped 1 base and J dropped 1; count of bases not matched to a gene: 0. The CDR3 here is CASSPRQGNTEAFF. CDR3 coding DNA: TGTGCCAGCTCACCACGACAGGGGAACACTGAAGCTTTCTTT.

This chain connects TRBV11-3 to TRBJ2-3, with D perhaps TRBD2 (5 bases). The ends were cut back, 3 bases at V and 6 bases at J, with 13 bases in the middle. The CDR3 totals 14 residues. CDR1 and CDR2 (germline): SGHNT, YENEEA. In DNA form, the CDR3 reads TGTGCCAGCAGCTTGTTCCGGGGAAGGGATACGCAGTATTTT. It specifies CASSLFRGRDTQYF.

V is TRBV11-3 and J is TRBJ2-1; tentative D call: TRBD2 (6 bases). The V end lost 4 bases, the J end lost 2 bases, and 15 bases lay between the germline ends. This CDR3 spans 16 amino acids. Germline assignment: CDR1 SGHNT and CDR2 YENEEA. The DNA for the CDR3 is TGTGCCAGCAGCTGGGACCCTAGCGAAGCCTACAATGAGCAGTTCTTC. Its protein product is CASSWDPSEAYNEQFF.

This clone was seen a few times. The V and J genes are TRBV7-4 and TRBJ2-5; 8 positions agree with TRBD2. The germline CDR1 and CDR2 sequences are SGHVT and SQSDAQ. J gave up 3 bases and V 5 bases, and 5 bases lay outside the gene matches. This CDR3 comprises 14 residues. The CDR3 loop is CASSPGLVEETQYF. The CDR3 nucleotides read TGTGCCAGCAGCCCGGGACTAGTCGAAGAGACCCAGTACTTC.

This clone was seen a few times. The rearrangement uses TRBV11-3 and TRBJ1-4; D is undetermined. From germline, CDR1 is SGHNT and CDR2 YENEEA. V was shortened by 5 bases and J by 0 bases, with 10 bases between the two germline ends. The CDR3 covers 15 residues. The CDR3 nucleotides read TGTGCCAGCAGCCCGCTGGTACCAACTAATGAAAAACTGTTTTTT. It specifies CASSPLVPTNEKLFF.

The gene calls are TRBV19 and TRBJ2-1; D is undetermined. The germline V gene has CDR1 LNHDA and CDR2 SQIVND (reference sequence). This CDR3 has 12 residues. The CDR3 loop reads CAPGNDYNEQFF. CDR3 coding DNA: TGTGCACCCGGAAACGACTACAATGAGCAGTTCTTC. The whole variable domain, remainder taken from reference TRBV19 and TRBJ2-1, is DGGITQSPKYLFRKEGQNVTLSCEQNLNHDAMYWYRQDPGQGLRLIYYSQIVNDFQKGDIAEGYSVSREKKESFPLTVTSAQKNPTAFYLCAPGNDYNEQFFGPGTRLTVL.

A few counts support this clone. The chain couples TRBV6-8 to TRBJ2-7; 7 bases fit TRBD1. This CDR3 is built from 14 residues. Germline V gene data show CDR1 as MNHGY and CDR2 as SAAAGT. The V gene end was trimmed by 6 bases and the J gene end by 5 bases; junction bases not matched to a gene: 10. The CDR3 protein is CASRETGNYHEQYF. In DNA, the CDR3 is TGTGCCAGCAGAGAGACAGGGAATTACCACGAGCAGTACTTC.